The entry below gives a single T cell receptor (beta chain) sequence along with its context. The record originates from a study of blood T cell repertoires in COVID-19. Turning to the study itself: Sources were T cells, B-cell-depleted T cells, or PBMCs; the material itself was cDNA or gDNA.

Assay used: immunoSEQ multiplex PCR; TCRdb lists only in-frame clones, some missing. Among 400,000 to 450,000 clones listed, about 90% were seen once. V was shortened by 2 bases and J by 2 bases, with 10 bases between the two germline ends. Germline V gives CDR1 MNHNS, CDR2 SASEGT. CDR3 length equals 15 residues. Sequenced sample: peripheral blood. V and J are TRBV6-1 and TRBJ1-5; D remains unclear. The source of this sequence is a man aged 18 to 35 with COVID-19, enrolled during active disease. In DNA form, the CDR3 reads TGTGCCAGCAGTGAACCACCCTATGGCAATCAGCCCCAGCATTTT. Amino acids: CASSEPPYGNQPQHF.